The TCR beta chain described here comes from a study of blood T cells in healthy people across ages. The study's findings and limits: Across the age range, TCR beta diversity per million T cells fell in a roughly linear way. Higher naive T cell percentage went strongly together with higher TCR beta diversity.

Through a sample-barcoded 5' primer and a J-beta primer mix, a second PCR was run for roughly 6 to 12 cycles. TCRdb re-called the 5' RACE reads through MiXCR, storing one row per CDR3 protein. The sample includes approximately 800,000 distinct CDR3 sequences, under 80% of them seen just once. With regard to this clonotype: Its specificity is unknown.

It was approximately 10 milliliters of peripheral blood that were drawn from each donor. The CDR3 covers 13 residues. Trimming pared 4 bases from V and 11 bases from J, leaving 20 bases between. Per the germline V gene, CDR1 is SQVTM and CDR2 is ANQGSEA. The clonotype comes from a man younger than 40 in good health. The rearrangement joins TRBV29-1 to TRBJ2-5, with D possibly being TRBD1 (6 bases). The material sequenced was blood. The CDR3 loop reads CSVVGQGIGKQYF. DNA for the CDR3: TGCAGCGTTGTGGGGCAGGGGATCGGAAAACAGTACTTC.